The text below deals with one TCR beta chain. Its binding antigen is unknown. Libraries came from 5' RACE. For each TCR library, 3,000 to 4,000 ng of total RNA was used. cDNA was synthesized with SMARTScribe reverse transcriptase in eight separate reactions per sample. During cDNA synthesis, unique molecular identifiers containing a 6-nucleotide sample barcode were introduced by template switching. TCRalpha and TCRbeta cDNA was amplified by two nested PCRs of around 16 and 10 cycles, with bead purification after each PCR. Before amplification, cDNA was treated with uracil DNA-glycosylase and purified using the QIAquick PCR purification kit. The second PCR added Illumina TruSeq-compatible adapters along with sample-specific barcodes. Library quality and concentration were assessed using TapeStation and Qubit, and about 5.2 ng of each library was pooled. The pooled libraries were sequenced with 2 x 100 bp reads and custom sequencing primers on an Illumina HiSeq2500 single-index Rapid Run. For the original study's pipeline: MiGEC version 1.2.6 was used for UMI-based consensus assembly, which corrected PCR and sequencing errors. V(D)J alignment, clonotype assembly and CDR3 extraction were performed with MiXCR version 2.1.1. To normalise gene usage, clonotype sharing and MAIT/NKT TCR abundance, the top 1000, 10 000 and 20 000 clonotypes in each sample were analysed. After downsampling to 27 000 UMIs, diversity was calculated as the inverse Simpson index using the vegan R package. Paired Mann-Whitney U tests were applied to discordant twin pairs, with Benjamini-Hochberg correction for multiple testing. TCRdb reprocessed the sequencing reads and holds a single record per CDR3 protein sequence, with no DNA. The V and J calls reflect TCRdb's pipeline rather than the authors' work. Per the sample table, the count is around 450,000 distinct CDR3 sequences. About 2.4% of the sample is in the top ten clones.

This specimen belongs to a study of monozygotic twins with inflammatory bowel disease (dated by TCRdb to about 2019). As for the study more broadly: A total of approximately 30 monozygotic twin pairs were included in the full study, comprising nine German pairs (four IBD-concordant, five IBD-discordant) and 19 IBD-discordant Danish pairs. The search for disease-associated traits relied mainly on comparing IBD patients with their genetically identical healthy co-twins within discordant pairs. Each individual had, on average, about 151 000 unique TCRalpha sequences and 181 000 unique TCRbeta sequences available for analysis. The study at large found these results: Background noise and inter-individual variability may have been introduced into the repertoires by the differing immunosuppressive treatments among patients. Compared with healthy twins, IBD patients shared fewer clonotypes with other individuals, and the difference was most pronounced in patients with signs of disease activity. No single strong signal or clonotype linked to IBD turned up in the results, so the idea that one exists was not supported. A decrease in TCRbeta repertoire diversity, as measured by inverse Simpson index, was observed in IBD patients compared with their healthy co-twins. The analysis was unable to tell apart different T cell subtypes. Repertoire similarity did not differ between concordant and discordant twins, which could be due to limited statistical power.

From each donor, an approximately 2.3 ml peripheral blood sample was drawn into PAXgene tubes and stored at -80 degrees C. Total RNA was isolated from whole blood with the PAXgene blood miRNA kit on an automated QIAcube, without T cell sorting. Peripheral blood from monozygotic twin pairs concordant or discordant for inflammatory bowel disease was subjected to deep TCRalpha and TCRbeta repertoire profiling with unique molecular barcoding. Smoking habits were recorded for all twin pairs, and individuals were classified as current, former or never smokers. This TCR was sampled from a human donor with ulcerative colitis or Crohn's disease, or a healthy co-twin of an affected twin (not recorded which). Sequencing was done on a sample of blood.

The CDR3: CASSPRQGADYGYTF. The sequence links TRBV18 to TRBJ1-2; TCRdb's assignment of TRBD1 cannot be checked, as there is no DNA. Based on the germline V gene, the CDR1 and CDR2 sequences are KGHSH and LQKENI. Measured from the cysteine to the phenylalanine, the CDR3 is 15 residues long. Only the protein is available. Reference TRBV18 and TRBJ1-2 genes cover what lies past the CDR3, so the full variable domain is NAGVMQNPRHLVRRRGQEARLRCSPMKGHSHVYWYRQLPEEGLKFMVYLQKENIIDESGMPKERFSAEFPKEGPSILRIQQVVRGDSAAYFCASSPRQGADYGYTFGSGTRLTVV.